The rows below give T cell receptor beta chains drawn from one sample of a study of vaccination and CD4 T cells after COVID-19. No antigen has been identified for these receptors. MiXCR, applied by TCRdb to the PCR reads, yields one record per CDR3 protein. The sample includes over 10,000 distinct CDR3 sequences, approximately 59% seen only once; the top ten take about an eighth. The sample taken for sequencing was CD4+ T cells from blood, cultured in vitro. The receptors shown here come from a human donor who had recovered from COVID-19. Each CDR3 is given with its conserved first and last residue. The D gene is left open where the match is weak. Some rows mark clone size as missing; the rest say once, few, many or name a class of expanded clone.

TRBD1	once	TRBV5-1	TRBJ2-7	14	TGCGCCAGCAGTCCCGGGACAGGGGGAAACGAGCAGTACTTC	CASSPGTGGNEQYF
-	-	TRBV7-4	TRBJ1-5	15	TGTGCCAGCAGCTCAATAGTTGTTAGAGGGCAGCCCCAGCATTTT	CASSSIVVRGQPQHF
-	-	TRBV20-1	TRBJ1-5	16	TGCAGTGCTAGTCACTCAAGGGGGGGGGCGGGTCAGCCCCAGCATTTT	CSASHSRGGAGQPQHF
TRBD2	-	TRBV7-3	TRBJ2-1	16	TGTGCCAGCAGCCCCCTAGCGGGAGCTCCCTACAATGAGCAGTTCTTC	CASSPLAGAPYNEQFF
-	-	TRBV7-9	TRBJ1-4	14	TGTGCCAGCAGCTTGCGAGCCACTAATGAAAAACTGTTTTTT	CASSLRATNEKLFF
TRBD2	-	TRBV20-1	TRBJ2-1	17	TGCAGTGCTATCCCCGTACAGGGGACTAGCCTATTCAATGAGCAGTTCTTC	CSAIPVQGTSLFNEQFF
TRBD1	-	TRBV4-2	TRBJ1-6	14	TGTGCCAGCAGCCCCACAGGGGATAATTCACCCCTCCACTTT	CASSPTGDNSPLHF
-	-	TRBV30	TRBJ2-1	15	TGTGCCTGGAGTGTAACGCTGCGCGGTTACAATGAGCAGTTCTTC	CAWSVTLRGYNEQFF
-	-	TRBV7-2	TRBJ2-2	16	TGTGCCAGCACCTTCGGGCGCGGAGGTTTCACCGGGGAGCTGTTTTTT	CASTFGRGGFTGELFF
-	-	TRBV27	TRBJ1-4	14	TGTGCCAGCTCCGCCTCCAGGGGTGGAGGAAAACTGTTTTTT	CASSASRGGGKLFF
TRBD2	-	TRBV28	TRBJ2-5	14	TGTGCCAGCAGCATTAGCGGGCTCGAGGAGACCCAGTACTTC	CASSISGLEETQYF
-	-	TRBV7-9	TRBJ2-4	17	TGTGCCAGCAGCTTAGCGATGTCGGGACTAGCCAAAAACATTCAGTACTTC	CASSLAMSGLAKNIQYF
-	few	TRBV7-8	TRBJ2-7	15	TGTGCCAGCAGTCCGGGGCAGGGGTTGACCTACGAGCAGTACTTC	CASSPGQGLTYEQYF
TRBD2	-	TRBV6-2/TRBV6-3	TRBJ2-7	17	TGTGCCAGCAGCATACAGTCGGGACTAGCGGGGGAGTACGAGCAGTACTTC	CASSIQSGLAGEYEQYF
TRBD1	-	TRBV6-1	TRBJ2-3	11	TGTGCCAGCAGACTCGGGACAGCTCTGTATTTT	CASRLGTALYF
TRBD1	-	TRBV12-3/TRBV12-4	TRBJ1-1	15	TGTGCCAGCAGTCCGAGGGACAGGGGGCGGACTGAAGCTTTCTTT	CASSPRDRGRTEAFF
-	-	TRBV30	TRBJ1-5	15	TGTGCCTGGAGTCTCTCGCCTGGGAGCAATCAGCCCCAGCATTTT	CAWSLSPGSNQPQHF
-	few	TRBV20-1	TRBJ1-5	16	TGCAGTGCTAGAGATTTTAGGACGGGCGGAGATCAGCCCCAGCATTTT	CSARDFRTGGDQPQHF
-	-	TRBV7-2	TRBJ1-5	12	TGTGCCAGCAGCGACTTTAATCAGCCCCAGCATTTT	CASSDFNQPQHF
TRBD1	few	TRBV7-9	TRBJ2-3	15	TGTGCCAGCAGCTCGGACAGGGGCCCTGTCGGCCAGCAGTATTTT	CASSSDRGPVGQQYF
-	-	TRBV19	TRBJ1-1	12	TGTGCCAGTAGGAGGATGAACACTGAAGCTTTCTTT	CASRRMNTEAFF
-	-	TRBV20-1	TRBJ1-5	15	TGCAGTGCTAGAGAGCTAGGACACAAGAATCAGCCCCAGCATTTT	CSARELGHKNQPQHF
-	-	TRBV2	TRBJ2-7	17	TGTGCCAGCAGGGGTACAGGGTCCGGGCCTGTCTCCTACGAGCAGTACTTC	CASRGTGSGPVSYEQYF
-	few	TRBV12-3/TRBV12-4	TRBJ1-6	12	TGTGCCAGCAGTCCGGGGAATTCACCCCTCCACTTT	CASSPGNSPLHF
-	-	TRBV5-4	TRBJ1-1	14	TGTGCCAGCATCAAAATGGGGGCCGGGACTGAAGCTTTCTTT	CASIKMGAGTEAFF
TRBD1	-	TRBV12-3/TRBV12-4	TRBJ1-5	14	TGTGCCACGGGGCCCGGACAGGGCAATCAGCCCCAGCATTTT	CATGPGQGNQPQHF
TRBD2	once	TRBV7-9	TRBJ2-7	16	TGTGCCAGCAGCTGGACTAGCGGGAGGCCTGACTACGAGCAGTACTTC	CASSWTSGRPDYEQYF
-	-	TRBV20-1	TRBJ2-3	13	TGCAGTGCGGACAGTTCTATCACAGATACGCAGTATTTT	CSADSSITDTQYF
-	-	TRBV30	TRBJ2-2	13	TGTGCCTGGAGTGTGCAGGGTGGCGGGGAGCTGTTTTTT	CAWSVQGGGELFF
-	-	TRBV19	TRBJ1-6	14	TGTGCCAGTAGTATAGATAACGGGAATTCACCCCTCCACTTT	CASSIDNGNSPLHF
-	-	TRBV12-3/TRBV12-4	TRBJ2-5	16	TGTGCCAGCACCAAATCCACACCGGCCAAAGGAGAGACCCAGTACTTC	CASTKSTPAKGETQYF
TRBD1	-	TRBV10-3	TRBJ1-2	14	TGTGCCATCAGTCCCAGGGGGCTGGTGGATGGCTACACCTTC	CAISPRGLVDGYTF
-	medium-sized	TRBV27	TRBJ1-1	12	TGTGCCAGCACAACCACGAACACTGAAGCTTTCTTT	CASTTTNTEAFF